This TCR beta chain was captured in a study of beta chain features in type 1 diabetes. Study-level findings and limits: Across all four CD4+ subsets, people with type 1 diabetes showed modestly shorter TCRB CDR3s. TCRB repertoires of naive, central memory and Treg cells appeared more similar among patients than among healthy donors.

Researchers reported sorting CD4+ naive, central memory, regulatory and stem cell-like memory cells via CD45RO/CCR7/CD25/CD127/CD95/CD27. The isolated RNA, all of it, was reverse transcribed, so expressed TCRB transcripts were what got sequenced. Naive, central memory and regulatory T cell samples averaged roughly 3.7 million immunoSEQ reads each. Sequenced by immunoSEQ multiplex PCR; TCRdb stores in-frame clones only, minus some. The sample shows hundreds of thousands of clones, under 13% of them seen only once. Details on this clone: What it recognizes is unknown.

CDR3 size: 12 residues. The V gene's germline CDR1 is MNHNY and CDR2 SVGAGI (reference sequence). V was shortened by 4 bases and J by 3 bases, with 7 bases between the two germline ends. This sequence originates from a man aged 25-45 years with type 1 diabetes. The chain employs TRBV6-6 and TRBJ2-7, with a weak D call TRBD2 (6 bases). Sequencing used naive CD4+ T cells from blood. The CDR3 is CASSLGGYEQYF. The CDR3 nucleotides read TGTGCCAGCAGTTTGGGAGGCTACGAGCAGTACTTC.